What follows are 3 T cell receptor beta chains derived from one specimen sequenced in a study of robustness of blood B and T cell sequencing. The cDNA carried a universal priming site added by a 5' template-switch oligo. Each cDNA molecule was tagged by a 12-nucleotide random UMI. One entry per CDR3 protein, called by TCRdb with MiXCR from the PCR reads. The sample records 3,500 to 4,500 distinct CDR3 sequences, about 54% being singletons. TCR beta repertoires were quantified from mRNA rather than genomic DNA. The sequencing input was peripheral blood. Receptor source: a human donor in good health.

This rearrangement joins TRBV5-1 to TRBJ1-1; D unresolved. There are 14 residues in the CDR3. Germline CDR1 reads SGHRS; CDR2 reads YFSETQ. Trimming left V 2 bases short and J 4 bases short, with 12 bases between. The CDR3 DNA follows: TGCGCCAGCAGCTTTGACCTTTGGGGCACTGAAGCTTTCTTT. As protein: CASSFDLWGTEAFF.

The V call is TRBV10-3, the J call TRBJ2-7; TRBD2 matches at 7 bases. The CDR3 has 16 residues. Germline V lookup: CDR1 ENHRY, CDR2 SYGVKD. The junction had 7 bases not matched to a gene; V was cut back by 0 bases and J by 2 bases. CDR3 in amino acids: CAISESNTRGAYEQYF. In DNA form, the CDR3 reads TGTGCCATCAGTGAGTCGAATACCCGGGGGGCCTACGAGCAGTACTTC.

This clonotype was recorded a few times. The chain has TRBV18 and TRBJ1-1, with D maybe TRBD1 (5 bases). This CDR3 is 14 amino acids long. CDR1 and CDR2 from the germline V gene are KGHSH and LQKENI. V was pared by 4 bases and J by 2 bases, with 11 bases between. CDR3 coding DNA: TGTGCCAGCTCACTACAGGCTGCTAACACTGAAGCTTTCTTT. The encoded protein is CASSLQAANTEAFF. Filled out from reference TRBV18 and TRBJ1-1, the complete variable domain reads NAGVMQNPRHLVRRRGQEARLRCSPMKGHSHVYWYRQLPEEGLKFMVYLQKENIIDESGMPKERFSAEFPKEGPSILRIQQVVRGDSAAYFCASSLQAANTEAFFGQGTRLTVV.